Listed below are T cell receptor beta chains from one sample, sequenced in a study of T cells after posttransplantation cyclophosphamide. Profiling relied on immunoSEQ multiplex PCR, and the TCRdb table lists in-frame clones only, not all of them. The sample presents about 3,200 clones, none singletons. The sample here was PBMCs, taken after allogeneic stem cell transplant with posttransplant cyclophosphamide. Every receptor here comes from a female patient in her 60s who received an allogeneic stem cell transplant from a related donor and was CMV-positive. Some T cells may possibly be graft donor cells. Both conserved end residues are part of each CDR3. D genes are given only for firm matches. Size is stated for part of the rows, as once, few or many counts, or as a class when the clone is expanded.

J	V	size	D	CDR3	DNA
TRBJ1-5	TRBV5-5	many	NA	CASSPRSDYNQPQHF	TGTGCCAGCAGCCCGCGGTCAGACTACAATCAGCCCCAGCATTTT
TRBJ2-3	TRBV30	few	TRBD2	CAWSDRGEADTQYF	TGTGCCTGGAGTGACCGGGGGGAAGCAGATACGCAGTATTTT
TRBJ2-7	TRBV10-3	many	TRBD1	CAIRRGAGTGSYEQYF	TGTGCCATCAGAAGGGGGGCCGGGACAGGGTCCTACGAGCAGTACTTC
TRBJ2-3	TRBV9	many	TRBD2	CASSGYSSGATLYTQYF	TGTGCCAGCAGCGGATATTCTAGCGGGGCGACCTTGTATACGCAGTATTTT
TRBJ2-7	TRBV7-2	many	NA	CASSLISGGQYF	TGTGCCAGCAGCCTCATTTCCGGTGGGCAGTACTTC
TRBJ1-4	TRBV23-1	many	NA	CASSQLGFEVANEKLFF	TGCGCCAGCAGTCAATTGGGCTTCGAGGTAGCTAATGAAAAACTGTTTTTT
TRBJ1-2	TRBV18	medium-sized	TRBD1	CASSPPRDRGNYGYTF	TGTGCCAGCTCACCTCCGAGGGACAGGGGAAACTATGGCTACACCTTC
TRBJ2-3	TRBV10-1	many	NA	CASSESPGLDTQYF	TGCGCCAGCAGTGAGTCACCGGGTTTGGATACGCAGTATTTT
TRBJ2-3	TRBV7-9	many	TRBD1	CASRSVLRGRGLNTDTQYF	TGTGCCAGCAGGTCGGTCCTAAGGGGAAGGGGGCTTAACACAGATACGCAGTATTTT
TRBJ2-1	TRBV4-1	many	TRBD2	CASSQPRLADYNEQFF	TGCGCCAGCAGCCAACCGAGACTAGCGGACTACAATGAGCAGTTCTTC
TRBJ2-7	TRBV27	many	NA	CASSLSGAEQYF	TGTGCCAGCAGTTTATCAGGGGCCGAGCAGTACTTC
TRBJ2-7	TRBV4-1	many	TRBD2	CASSQDLFGLAGVGEQYF	TGCGCCAGCAGCCAAGATCTCTTCGGCCTAGCGGGAGTTGGGGAGCAGTACTTC
TRBJ2-2	TRBV10-1	medium-sized	NA	CASSVMGGGELFF	TGCGCCAGCAGTGTAATGGGGGGCGGGGAGCTGTTTTTT
TRBJ1-1	TRBV15	few	TRBD1	CATSRGDRRLQEAFF	TGTGCCACCAGCCGGGGGGACAGGCGATTGCAGGAAGCTTTCTTT
TRBJ1-5	TRBV7-2	many	NA	CASSLVWLNQPQHF	TGTGCCAGCAGCCTAGTGTGGCTGAATCAGCCCCAGCATTTT
TRBJ2-7	TRBV7-3	many	TRBD1	CASSHRTGWYEQYF	TGTGCCAGCAGCCATCGGACAGGGTGGTACGAGCAGTACTTC
TRBJ2-3	TRBV9	few	TRBD2	CASSVGLAGGTGPDTQYF	TGTGCCAGCAGCGTAGGACTAGCGGGAGGAACGGGACCAGATACGCAGTATTTT
TRBJ2-3	TRBV7-7	many	NA	CASSWVASDTQYF	TGTGCCAGCAGCTGGGTAGCTTCAGATACGCAGTATTTT
TRBJ2-3	TRBV6-5	many	TRBD2	CASSYHSGRVTDTQYF	TGTGCCAGCAGTTACCATAGCGGGAGGGTAACAGATACGCAGTATTTT
TRBJ2-4	TRBV28	NA	NA	CASSFDTLVGNIQYF	TGTGCCAGCAGCTTTGACACCCTGGTCGGAAACATTCAGTACTTC
TRBJ2-7	TRBV6-4	many	TRBD2	CASRLAGPYEQYF	TGTGCCAGCAGACTAGCGGGGCCCTACGAGCAGTACTTC
TRBJ2-3	TRBV12-3/TRBV12-4	NA	NA	CASSPYAAGPLEDF	TGTGCCAGCAGTCCCTACGCGGCGGGTCCCCTGGAGGATTTT
TRBJ2-4	TRBV7-9	many	NA	CASSLGGAKNIQYF	TGTGCCAGCAGCTTGGGGGGTGCCAAAAACATTCAGTACTTC
TRBJ2-1	TRBV2	many	TRBD2	CASSPGTSGYNEQFF	TGTGCCAGCAGTCCCGGGACTAGCGGCTACAATGAGCAGTTCTTC
TRBJ1-3	TRBV6-5	many	NA	CASKQSSGNTIYF	TGTGCCAGCAAGCAAAGCTCTGGAAACACCATATATTTT
TRBJ1-1	TRBV12-3/TRBV12-4	many	NA	CASSSQLNTEAFF	TGTGCCAGCAGTTCTCAGTTGAACACTGAAGCTTTCTTT
TRBJ2-5	TRBV13	many	TRBD2	CASSFSGGAPETQYF	TGTGCCAGCAGCTTTAGCGGGGGGGCCCCAGAGACCCAGTACTTC
TRBJ2-5	TRBV19	many	TRBD2	CASSIGSGLRQETQYF	TGTGCCAGTAGTATCGGTAGCGGGCTCCGCCAAGAGACCCAGTACTTC
TRBJ2-7	TRBV6-1	medium-sized	NA	CASSGNRVSSYEQYF	TGTGCCAGCAGTGGAAACAGGGTTAGCTCCTACGAGCAGTACTTC
TRBJ1-1	TRBV11-1	many	NA	CASRGRNTEAFF	TGTGCCAGCAGAGGTCGGAACACTGAAGCTTTCTTT
TRBJ1-1	TRBV5-4	many	NA	CASSWQGMGTEAFF	TGTGCCAGCAGCTGGCAGGGGATGGGCACTGAAGCTTTCTTT
TRBJ2-3	TRBV7-3	many	TRBD2	CASSLTASGATDTQYF	TGTGCCAGCAGCTTAACGGCTAGCGGGGCGACAGATACGCAGTATTTT
TRBJ1-2	TRBV12-3/TRBV12-4	NA	NA	CASSFFKGSRGYTF	TGTGCCAGCAGTTTTTTTAAGGGGTCTAGAGGCTACACCTTC
TRBJ1-4	TRBV7-9	many	TRBD1	CASSSQGAWNEKLFF	TGTGCCAGCAGCTCTCAGGGGGCATGGAATGAAAAACTGTTTTTT
TRBJ2-7	TRBV27	many	TRBD2	CASSLREDYEQYF	TGTGCCAGCAGTTTGCGGGAGGACTACGAGCAGTACTTC
TRBJ2-1	TRBV11-1	many	TRBD1	CASSRTGPLGNEQFF	TGTGCCAGCAGCCGGACAGGGCCCCTGGGCAATGAGCAGTTCTTC
TRBJ1-1	TRBV15	few	NA	CATSGGARPSATEAFF	TGTGCCACCAGCGGCGGGGCCCGTCCCTCAGCTACTGAAGCTTTCTTT
TRBJ2-7	TRBV7-8	many	TRBD1	CASSWTGYEQYF	TGTGCCAGCAGCTGGACAGGGTACGAGCAGTACTTC
TRBJ2-2	TRBV18	many	TRBD2	CASSPQSRTSGTQGELFF	TGTGCCAGCTCACCACAAAGTCGGACTAGCGGGACTCAAGGGGAGCTGTTTTTT
TRBJ2-5	TRBV5-1	many	NA	CASSLAETQYF	TGCGCCAGCAGCTTGGCGGAGACCCAGTACTTC
TRBJ2-1	TRBV27	many	NA	CASSLSYGGLTFF	TGTGCCAGCAGTTTATCGTATGGGGGACTTACGTTCTTC
TRBJ2-3	TRBV7-3	many	NA	CASSPGNTDTQYF	TGTGCCAGCAGCCCGGGGAACACAGATACGCAGTATTTT
TRBJ1-2	TRBV19	many	TRBD1	CASSPRRDSYGYTF	TGTGCCAGTAGTCCCCGCCGGGACAGCTATGGCTACACCTTC
TRBJ1-6	TRBV2	NA	NA	CADGGRPDSPLHF	TGTGCAGATGGAGGCAGGCCCGATTCACCCCTCCACTTT
TRBJ2-1	TRBV11-3	many	TRBD2	CASSPLAGGSYNEQFF	TGTGCCAGCAGCCCACTAGCGGGAGGGTCCTACAATGAGCAGTTCTTC
TRBJ2-1	TRBV28	many	TRBD2	CASSSRLAGAGEQFF	TGTGCCAGCAGTTCGCGACTAGCGGGAGCTGGCGAGCAGTTCTTC
TRBJ1-1	TRBV7-9	many	NA	CASSPSFEGVVFF	TGTGCCAGCAGCCCCTCATTCGAAGGGGTGGTTTTCTTT
TRBJ2-5	TRBV5-4	large	NA	CASSWGLSGTQYF	TGTGCCAGCAGCTGGGGCCTAAGTGGGACCCAGTACTTC
TRBJ2-5	TRBV27	many	NA	CASGPQETQYF	TGTGCCAGCGGCCCCCAAGAGACCCAGTACTTC